This is a list of T cell receptor beta chains from one sample in a study of patients and donors after allogeneic stem cell transplantation. From the RT-PCR reads, TCRdb called clonotypes with MiXCR, one entry per CDR3 protein. Of some 92,000 distinct CDR3 sequences listed, roughly 52% are singletons. The sequencing input was blood, either unsorted or a sorted T cell fraction (not recorded which). Every receptor here comes from a human donor who was either an allogeneic HSCT recipient or a stem cell or donor lymphocyte infusion donor (not recorded which). It is not recorded whose cells these are; they may come from a transplant donor. The CDR3 runs from the conserved cysteine through the conserved F or W. A D gene is named only where the DNA matches it firmly. Size is stated for part of the rows, as once, few or many counts, or as a class when the clone is expanded.

j_call,clone_size,d_call,v_call,cdr3_nt,cdr3_aa
TRBJ1-6,-,-,TRBV11-2,TGTGCCAGCGCCCCCGAGGGGCTGTTCAATTCACCCCTCCACTTT,CASAPEGLFNSPLHF
TRBJ2-5,-,-,TRBV7-9,TGTGCCAGCAGCTTAGAATTGCGGGAAGAGACCCAGTACTTC,CASSLELREETQYF
TRBJ2-3,-,TRBD2,TRBV20-1,TGCAGTGCTCGGGGACTAGCGGGAGATACCCGCACAGATACGCAGTATTTT,CSARGLAGDTRTDTQYF
TRBJ2-1,-,-,TRBV4-3,TGCGCCAGCAGCCAAGTCTATACAGGTCTCTCCTACAATGAGCAGTTCTTC,CASSQVYTGLSYNEQFF
TRBJ1-1,-,-,TRBV7-2,TGTGCCAGCAGCTTCGGGGTTGGGCGCCACTCCAACACTGAAGCTTTCTTT,CASSFGVGRHSNTEAFF
TRBJ1-5,few,-,TRBV12-3/TRBV12-4,TGTGCCAGCAGTCCCTGGGACAGCAATCAGCCCCAGCATTTT,CASSPWDSNQPQHF
TRBJ1-1,-,-,TRBV5-6,TGTGCCAGCAGCTTGATCCCCTCTTCTGATGAAGCTTTCTTT,CASSLIPSSDEAFF
TRBJ1-2,-,-,TRBV5-1,TGCGCCAGCAGCGGGGCCGGTGGCGCCAGGGCTTCCTATGGCTACACCTTC,CASSGAGGARASYGYTF
TRBJ1-5,-,-,TRBV12-3/TRBV12-4,TGTGCCAGCAGCGCCAAGTGGGGTTGGGATCAGCCCCAGCATTTT,CASSAKWGWDQPQHF
TRBJ2-2,-,-,TRBV28,TGTGCCAGCAGGAGCTGGGGTAATGCGAACACCGGGGAGCTGTTTTTT,CASRSWGNANTGELFF
TRBJ1-5,-,-,TRBV6-6,TGTGCCAGCAGTTACGGTACCGTTGGACAGCCCCAGCATTTT,CASSYGTVGQPQHF
TRBJ2-3,-,TRBD2,TRBV29-1,TGCAGCGTGACGACTAGCGGGAGGGCCGGAGATACGCAGTATTTT,CSVTTSGRAGDTQYF
TRBJ1-6,-,TRBD1,TRBV12-3/TRBV12-4,TGTGCCAGCACCCGAGACAGGGGGTCACCCCTCCACTTT,CASTRDRGSPLHF
TRBJ2-5,-,-,TRBV7-9,TGTGCCAGCAGCTTGCGGGGCCAAGAGACCCAGTACTTC,CASSLRGQETQYF
TRBJ1-2,-,-,TRBV29-1,TGCAGCGTTGAAGATCCCAGGGGTAACTATGGCTACACCTTC,CSVEDPRGNYGYTF
TRBJ1-1,-,-,TRBV20-1,TGCAGTGCTAGAGCAGGGGACACTGAAGCTTTCTTT,CSARAGDTEAFF
TRBJ1-5,-,-,TRBV20-1,TGCAGTGCGACCGACAGTTACGATCAGCCCCAGCATTTT,CSATDSYDQPQHF
TRBJ1-5,few,-,TRBV7-9,TGTGCCAGCAGCTCCTCGCACGCGGGTCCCTTGAAGCCCCAGCATTTT,CASSSSHAGPLKPQHF
TRBJ1-6,-,-,TRBV7-8,TGTGCCAGCAGAGAACAGGCGGCAGGGCAAAATTCACCCCTCCACTTT,CASREQAAGQNSPLHF
TRBJ2-3,-,-,TRBV5-1,TGCGCCAGCAGCTTGGTTAGCGCGCAGACAGATACGCAGTATTTT,CASSLVSAQTDTQYF
TRBJ2-5,few,-,TRBV5-1,TGCGCCAGCAGCTTGGATGAGACCCAGTACTTC,CASSLDETQYF